The 15 T cell receptor beta chains in this list originate from one sample, sequenced in a study of technical replicates of blood from a few donors. TCRdb's copy holds only in-frame clones and misses some; the assay was immunoSEQ multiplex PCR. The sample includes about 14,000 clones, around 83% of them seen just once. The specimen sequenced was PBMCs. These receptors were taken from a human donor in good health.

This clone has just one count. The V call is TRBV11-2, the J call TRBJ2-1; TRBD2 might be the D (6 bases). The CDR3 runs 16 residues. Deletions cut 2 bases from V and 6 bases from J, with 17 bases between. CDR1 SGHAT and CDR2 FQNNGV come from the germline V gene. This CDR3 reads CASSLRRDPRANEQFF. Here the CDR3 DNA reads TGTGCCAGCAGCTTAAGGCGGGATCCCCGGGCCAATGAGCAGTTCTTC.

The genes are TRBV28 and TRBJ1-2, with 7 bases matching TRBD1. The length of the CDR3 is 15 residues. Germline V lookup: CDR1 MDHEN, CDR2 SYDVKM. Germline trimming cut 6 bases from V and 4 bases from J; bases unmatched to any gene: 11. CDR3 DNA sequence: TGTGCCAGCAGAATTCAGGGGGTGACTTTCTATGGCTACACCTTC. This sequence encodes CASRIQGVTFYGYTF.

The chain couples TRBV7-9 to TRBJ2-7; 9 nucleotides agree with TRBD2. CDR3 length equals 14 residues. V shed 5 bases and J 6 bases; nucleotides not matched to a gene: 8. Per germline, CDR1 SEHNR and CDR2 FQNEAQ (reference sequence). The CDR3 spells CASSKTSGGREQYF. CDR3 in DNA: TGTGCCAGCAGCAAGACTAGCGGAGGTCGCGAGCAGTACTTC.

V is TRBV10-3 and J is TRBJ2-7, with a tentative D call TRBD2 (6 bases). Trimming took 7 bases from V and 9 from J, leaving 19 bases between them. The CDR3 has 13 residues. In germline, CDR1 is ENHRY, CDR2 SYGVKD. CDR3 in amino acids: CAINGSPTEGQYF. The CDR3 DNA reads TGTGCCATCAATGGCAGCCCAACGGAGGGGCAGTACTTC.

V is TRBV18 and J is TRBJ2-7; TRBD1 aligns across 9 bases. V gave up 4 bases and J gave up 5 bases; unmatched junction bases: 9. CDR3 length: 15 amino acids. Germline lookup yields CDR1 KGHSH and CDR2 LQKENI. The CDR3 DNA is TGTGCCAGCTCACGGGAGGGACAGGGACGGAACGAGCAGTACTTC. It codes for CASSREGQGRNEQYF. Based on the CDR3 plus reference TRBV18 and TRBJ2-7, the full variable domain is NAGVMQNPRHLVRRRGQEARLRCSPMKGHSHVYWYRQLPEEGLKFMVYLQKENIIDESGMPKERFSAEFPKEGPSILRIQQVVRGDSAAYFCASSREGQGRNEQYFGPGTRLTVT.

The rearrangement links TRBV27 to TRBJ1-5; TRBD1 is a possible D gene (6 bases). Trimming left V 7 bases short and J 4 bases short, with 14 bases between. CDR1 is MNHEY, CDR2 SMNVEV, per germline (reference sequence). This CDR3 is 14 amino acids long. The CDR3 here is CASKLQGLNQPQHF. The CDR3 DNA reads TGTGCCAGCAAACTACAGGGATTGAATCAGCCCCAGCATTTT.

V usage is TRBV27 and J usage is TRBJ1-1; D gene ambiguous. The V and J ends lost 5 bases and 4 bases respectively, with 14 bases between them. This CDR3 comprises 14 residues. From germline, CDR1 is MNHEY and CDR2 SMNVEV (reference sequence). The CDR3 reads CASSPYPGGTEAFF. In DNA, the CDR3 is TGTGCCAGCAGTCCGTACCCGGGAGGCACTGAAGCTTTCTTT.

The rearrangement joins TRBV2 to TRBJ2-2; a possible D gene is TRBD1 (5 bases). The germline V gene encodes CDR1 SNHLY and CDR2 FYNNEI. The CDR3 has 15 residues. With 1 base removed from V and 2 bases from J, the gap between germline ends came to 8 bases. The CDR3 DNA sequence: TGTGCCAGCAGTGAAGGGGGCGTAAACACCGGGGAGCTGTTTTTT. This encodes CASSEGGVNTGELFF.

A single count supports this clone. The chain links TRBV6-4 to TRBJ2-1, with 11 bases matching TRBD2. The CDR3 is 16 amino acids. The germline CDR1 and CDR2 sequences are MRHNA and SNTAGT. Trimming at V came to 2 bases and at J to 0 bases, leaving 0 bases not matched to a gene. The CDR3 loop is CASSDTSGGSYNEQFF. CDR3 bases: TGTGCCAGCAGTGACACTAGCGGGGGCTCCTACAATGAGCAGTTCTTC.

Here the CDR3 DNA reads TGTGCCAGTAGTATCCTGGGCCCTAGCAATCAGCCCCAGCATTTT. Protein: CASSILGPSNQPQHF. The V and J genes are TRBV19 and TRBJ1-5; unclear D gene. Germline V lookup: CDR1 LNHDA, CDR2 SQIVND (reference sequence). This CDR3 comprises 15 residues. Trimming took off 3 bases at V and 0 bases at J, with 9 bases between the two ends.

The genes are TRBV7-2 and TRBJ1-2; 8 bases agree with TRBD1. The V and J ends lost 4 bases and 2 bases, in that order; junction bases with no gene match: 15. The CDR3 spans 18 residues. Germline CDR1 and CDR2: SGHTA and FQGNSA. DNA for the CDR3: TGTGCCAGCAGCTACCCCCTGGCAGGGGGCGCCCAAAACTATGGCTACACCTTC. Its protein product is CASSYPLAGGAQNYGYTF.

The gene calls are TRBV19 and TRBJ2-2; 7 nucleotides align to TRBD1. After removal of 3 bases from V and 7 bases from J, the junction contained 2 bases not matched to a gene. The length of the CDR3 is 13 residues. The V gene's germline CDR1 is LNHDA and CDR2 SQIVND (reference sequence). This CDR3 is CASSMQGVGELFF. The DNA of the CDR3 is TGTGCCAGTAGTATGCAGGGGGTCGGGGAGCTGTTTTTT.

The genes are TRBV19 and TRBJ2-6, with a weak D call TRBD1 (5 bases). Per germline, CDR1 LNHDA and CDR2 SQIVND (reference sequence). The CDR3 is made up of 14 amino acids. V was cut by 6 bases and J by 0 bases, with 6 bases left in between. The CDR3 coding sequence is TGTGCCAGTAGAGGGGACTCTGGGGCCAACGTCCTGACTTTC. Protein product: CASRGDSGANVLTF.

This chain uses TRBV9 with TRBJ2-1; 7 nucleotides align to TRBD2. Germline trimming cut 0 bases from V and 7 bases from J; bases unmatched to any gene: 7. The CDR3 is made up of 15 amino acids. Germline V lookup: CDR1 SGDLS, CDR2 YYNGEE. CDR3 region: CASSVAAGVRNEQFF. CDR3 DNA: TGTGCCAGCAGCGTAGCGGCGGGAGTTAGGAATGAGCAGTTCTTC.

The chain employs TRBV2 and TRBJ1-5; D gene ambiguous. This CDR3 region has 13 residues. Trimming cost V 5 bases and J 5 bases, with 10 bases left between them. CDR1 and CDR2 from the germline V gene are SNHLY and FYNNEI. CDR3 protein: CASSPHTDQPQHF. The DNA of the CDR3 is TGTGCCAGCAGTCCCCACACCGATCAGCCCCAGCATTTT.